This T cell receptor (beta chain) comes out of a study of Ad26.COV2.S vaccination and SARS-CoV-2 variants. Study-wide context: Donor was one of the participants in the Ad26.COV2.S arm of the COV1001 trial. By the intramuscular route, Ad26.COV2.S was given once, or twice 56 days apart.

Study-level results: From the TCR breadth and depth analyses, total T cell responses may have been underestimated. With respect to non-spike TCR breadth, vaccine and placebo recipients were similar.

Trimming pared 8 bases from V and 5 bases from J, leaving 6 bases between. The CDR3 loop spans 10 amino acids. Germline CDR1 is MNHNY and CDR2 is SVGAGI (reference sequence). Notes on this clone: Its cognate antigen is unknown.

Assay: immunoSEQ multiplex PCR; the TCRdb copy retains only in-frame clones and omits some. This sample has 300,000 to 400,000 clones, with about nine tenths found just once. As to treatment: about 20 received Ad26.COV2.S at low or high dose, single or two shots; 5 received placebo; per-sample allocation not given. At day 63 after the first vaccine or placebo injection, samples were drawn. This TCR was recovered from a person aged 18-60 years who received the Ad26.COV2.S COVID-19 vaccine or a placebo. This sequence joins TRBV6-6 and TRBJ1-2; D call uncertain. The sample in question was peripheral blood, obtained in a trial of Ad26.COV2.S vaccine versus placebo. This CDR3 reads CASGLYGYTF. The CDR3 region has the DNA TGTGCCAGCGGTTTGTATGGCTACACCTTC.